Shown below are 25 T cell receptor beta chains from a single sample sequenced in a study of T cells in Graves' hyperthyroidism and ophthalmopathy. The TCR beta CDR3 regions underwent amplification using RNA transcripts as the source. The primer set for the first-round RT-PCR of the TCR CDR3 was HTBI. TCRdb used MiXCR to reprocess the multiplex PCR reads, holding one entry per CDR3 protein. The sample lists a few hundred thousand distinct CDR3 sequences, roughly 13% occurring once. The sample was blood. The receptors come from a woman aged 18 to 35 with Graves' hyperthyroidism.

This clonotype occurred many times. The chain's CDR3 is CASSSLAVGELFF. The CDR3 nucleotides read TGTGCCAGCAGTTCCCTAGCGGTTGGGGAGCTGTTTTTT. The chain has TRBV28 and TRBJ2-2; TRBD2 aligns across 7 bases. With V trimmed by 4 bases and J by 8 bases, 4 bases remained unmatched. This CDR3 region has 13 residues. Germline-derived CDR1 and CDR2 are MDHEN and SYDVKM. Filled out from reference TRBV28 and TRBJ2-2, the complete variable domain reads DVKVTQSSRYLVKRTGEKVFLECVQDMDHENMFWYRQDPGLGLRLIYFSYDVKMKEKGDIPEGYSVSREKKERFSLILESASTNQTSMYLCASSSLAVGELFFGEGSRLTVL.

On this clonotype itself: A much larger clonotype is one base distant, so this may be a read error. The CDR3 carries no conserved terminal phenylalanine or tryptophan, so it likely arises from a read error. The chain uses TRBV6-1 and TRBJ1-5, with D perhaps matching TRBD1 (5 bases). The germline V and J ends were trimmed by 9 bases and 0 bases, with 15 bases remaining between them. The germline CDR1 and CDR2 sequences are MNHNS and SASEGT. The length of the CDR3 is 15 residues. This CDR3 reads CASSRRDFSNQPQHL. The CDR3 nucleotides are TGTGCCAGTAGCCGCCGGGACTTTAGCAATCAGCCCCAGCATCTT.

In this sample, this clonotype turned up many times. The chain uses TRBV5-6 and TRBJ1-1; D possibly corresponds to TRBD1 (5 bases). The CDR3 extends over 14 amino acids. CDR1 and CDR2 (germline): SGHDT, YYEEEE. V dropped 1 base and J dropped 9 bases, with 16 bases sitting between them. This CDR3 reads CASSLSGPDPKAFF. In DNA, the CDR3 is TGTGCCAGCAGCTTGTCGGGGCCGGACCCTAAAGCTTTCTTT.

This clonotype came up many times. The chain links TRBV20-1 to TRBJ2-7; no clear D gene. The CDR3 loop spans 12 amino acids. V lost 3 bases and J 4 bases, leaving 10 bases between the germline ends. CDR1 and CDR2 (germline): DFQATT, SNEGSKA (reference sequence). The CDR3, as DNA: TGCAGTGCTAGTCGATCCCAGTACGAGCAGTACTTC. Encoded protein: CSASRSQYEQYF.

V and J are TRBV20-1 and TRBJ1-5; D not certain. With 2 bases removed from V and 3 bases from J, the gap between germline ends came to 8 bases. This CDR3 region has 13 residues. CDR1 is DFQATT, CDR2 SNEGSKA, per germline (reference sequence). CDR3 residues: CSARTQINQPQHF. CDR3 coding DNA: TGCAGTGCTAGAACGCAGATCAATCAGCCCCAGCATTTT.

The V call is TRBV9, the J call TRBJ2-3; D is undetermined. Germline CDR1 reads SGDLS; CDR2 reads YYNGEE. V gave up 0 bases and J gave up 8 bases, with 19 bases separating them. This CDR3 region has 16 residues. The CDR3 coding sequence is TGTGCCAGCAGCGTAGGTTCGGCACCGCAAGCAAGTACGCAGTATTTT. As protein: CASSVGSAPQASTQYF.

Many counts were recorded for this clonotype. J is TRBJ2-3 and V is TRBV12-5, with 10 bases fitting TRBD1. Trimming at V came to 5 bases and at J to 4 bases, leaving 6 bases not matched to a gene. The germline V gene has CDR1 LGHNT and CDR2 FRNRAP. This CDR3 is built from 15 residues. The DNA of the CDR3 is TGTGCTAGTGGTCCGGGACAGGGGACTTCAGATACGCAGTATTTT. This translates into CASGPGQGTSDTQYF.

This clonotype was detected ten times or more. The chain carries TRBV6-1 and TRBJ2-2; 12 bases are shared with TRBD2. V shed 8 bases, J shed 5 bases, and the junction held 0 bases outside the gene matches. The CDR3 has 13 amino acids. Germline-derived CDR1 and CDR2 are MNHNS and SASEGT. The CDR3 coding sequence is TGTGCCAGCGGGACTAGCGGGACCGGGGAGCTGTTTTTT. It is translated as CASGTSGTGELFF.

Many counts were recorded for this clonotype. The chain couples TRBV28 to TRBJ2-7, with a tentative D call TRBD2 (5 bases). The CDR3 spans 16 residues. V lost 5 bases and J 7 bases, leaving 24 bases between the germline ends. Per the germline V gene, CDR1 is MDHEN and CDR2 is SYDVKM. The CDR3 here is CASSPYGLGFLGEQYF. The CDR3 DNA reads as TGTGCCAGCAGTCCCTATGGACTGGGGTTTTTAGGGGAGCAGTACTTC.

At least ten counts were recorded for this clonotype. This chain joins TRBV20-1 and TRBJ2-1; D is undetermined. The CDR3 length is 16 residues. V shed 1 base and J shed 7 bases, with 20 bases lying between them. The germline CDR1 and CDR2 sequences are DFQATT and SNEGSKA (reference sequence). The CDR3 sequence is CSARVQRTPHLNEQFF. CDR3 bases: TGCAGTGCTAGAGTGCAAAGGACCCCCCATCTGAATGAGCAGTTCTTC.

This clonotype was detected many times. The chain carries TRBV7-6 and TRBJ2-1, with D maybe TRBD2 (5 bases). Per germline, CDR1 SGHVS and CDR2 FNYEAQ. The CDR3 consists of 15 residues. Trimming took off 5 bases at V and 5 bases at J, with 16 bases between the two ends. The CDR3 loop is CASSHRQERNNEQFF. The CDR3 DNA follows: TGTGCCAGCAGCCACCGGCAGGAGCGGAACAATGAGCAGTTCTTC.

This clonotype was recorded at least ten times. The V call is TRBV12-3 or TRBV12-4, the J call TRBJ2-3, with TRBD2 identical over 13 bases. J gave up 1 base and V 3 bases, and 10 bases lay outside the gene matches. This CDR3 spans 19 amino acids. CDR3 coding DNA: TGTGCCAGCAGTTTGGGGGGACTAGCGGGATGGAAGGGCACAGATACGCAGTATTTT. Translating it yields CASSLGGLAGWKGTDTQYF.

The chain links TRBV6-1 to TRBJ2-2; D is possibly TRBD1 (6 bases). Germline V gene data show CDR1 as MNHNS and CDR2 as SASEGT. Deletions cut 5 bases from V and 7 bases from J, with 17 bases between. The CDR3 is 15 amino acids. The CDR3 loop is CASSPDQGHGGELFF. The CDR3 coding sequence is TGTGCCAGCAGTCCCGACCAGGGGCATGGCGGGGAGCTGTTTTTT.

This clonotype was counted ten times or more. This chain links TRBV3-1 with TRBJ2-7, with D perhaps matching TRBD2 (6 bases). The germline gives CDR1 LGHDT, CDR2 YNNKEL (reference sequence). Trimming removed 1 base at V and 6 bases at J, with 13 bases between. The CDR3 extends over 14 amino acids. CDR3 bases: TGTGCCAGCAGCCAAGGGAGGGGAGTTGGCGAGCAGTACTTC. Translated: CASSQGRGVGEQYF.

A word on this clonotype: A single base separates this from a much larger clone, so it may be a read error. The chain combines TRBV29-1 with TRBJ2-4, with TRBD1 as a possible D gene (6 bases). The CDR3 is 15 amino acids. The germline V gene has CDR1 SQVTM and CDR2 ANQGSEA. CDR3 amino acids: CGVEWTVPGVNIQYF. DNA for the CDR3: TGCGGCGTTGAATGGACTGTGCCAGGGGTGAACATTCAGTACTTC.

This clonotype has ten or more counts. The chain is built from TRBV5-5 and TRBJ1-5; D ambiguous. The CDR3 is 14 amino acids. The germline V gene has CDR1 SGHKS and CDR2 YYEKEE (reference sequence). V was pared by 0 bases and J by 0 bases, with 4 bases between. CDR3 amino acids: CASSLESSNQPQHF. The CDR3 DNA is TGTGCCAGCAGCTTGGAAAGTAGCAATCAGCCCCAGCATTTT.

This clonotype was recorded a few times. The chain is built from TRBV4-1 and TRBJ2-1, with D possibly TRBD2 on 6 matching bases. The V end was cut by 2 bases, the J end by 4 bases, with 18 bases between. The CDR3 spans 17 residues. Per the germline V gene, CDR1 is MGHRA and CDR2 is YSYEKL. CDR3: CASSQPARDSYYNEQFF. The CDR3 DNA reads as TGCGCCAGCAGCCAACCTGCCCGGGACTCCTATTACAATGAGCAGTTCTTC.

This chain links TRBV6-1 with TRBJ2-1; a weak D match, TRBD1 (6 bases). CDR1 and CDR2 (germline): MNHNS, SASEGT. This CDR3 is built from 16 residues. Trimming removed 1 base at V and 5 bases at J, with 15 bases between. The CDR3 spells CASSEGNRVTNNEQFF. The DNA of the CDR3 is TGTGCCAGCAGTGAAGGTAACAGGGTAACCAACAATGAGCAGTTCTTC.

The table lists this clonotype with a few counts. This sequence joins TRBV30 and TRBJ2-3; D is possibly TRBD2 (6 bases). Germline V CDR1 and CDR2: GTSNPN, SVGIG (reference sequence). Trimming removed 8 bases at V and 2 bases at J, with 14 bases between. This CDR3 comprises 13 residues. The CDR3: CALGQGLTDTQYF. DNA of the CDR3: TGTGCCCTGGGGCAGGGACTCACAGATACGCAGTATTTT.

Ten or more counts support this clonotype. The rearrangement uses TRBV2 and TRBJ2-7; a weak D match, TRBD2 (5 bases). The CDR3 sequence is 15 residues long. The V and J ends lost 8 bases and 0 bases respectively, with 17 bases between them. CDR1 and CDR2 (germline): SNHLY, FYNNEI. In DNA, the CDR3 is TGTGCCAGCTCACTCACGGGCGGGTACTCCTACGAGCAGTACTTC. This sequence encodes CASSLTGGYSYEQYF. Together with reference TRBV2 and TRBJ2-7, the CDR3 gives the full variable domain: EPEVTQTPSHQVTQMGQEVILRCVPISNHLYFYWYRQILGQKVEFLVSFYNNEISEKSEIFDDQFSVERPDGSNFTLKIRSTKLEDSAMYFCASSLTGGYSYEQYFGPGTRLTVT.

This clonotype was seen repeatedly, ten times or more. The chain is built from TRBV27 and TRBJ1-5; 8 positions match TRBD1. The V and J ends lost 5 bases and 4 bases, in that order; junction bases with no gene match: 10. CDR1 is MNHEY and CDR2 is SMNVEV in the germline V gene (reference sequence). The CDR3 has 16 amino acids. The DNA for the CDR3 is TGTGCCAGCAGTCATATGACAGGGGTGACGAATCAGCCCCAGCATTTT. Its translation is CASSHMTGVTNQPQHF.

This clonotype was seen a few times. The chain links TRBV12-3 or TRBV12-4 to TRBJ2-3; TRBD2 agrees at 12 bases. CDR3 length equals 15 residues. V lost 3 bases to trimming and J lost 5 bases; unmatched junction nucleotides: 3. DNA for the CDR3: TGTGCCAGCAGTTTCCTAGCGGGAGGGGAAGATACGCAGTATTTT. Translated: CASSFLAGGEDTQYF.

This clonotype occurred many times. The chain links TRBV30 to TRBJ2-7; D is tentatively TRBD1 or TRBD2 (6 bases each). With 4 bases removed from V and 3 bases from J, the gap between germline ends came to 13 bases. The CDR3 sequence is 13 residues long. Germline V gene lookup returns CDR1 GTSNPN and CDR2 SVGIG (reference sequence). CDR3: CAWNPGGGYEQYF. CDR3 DNA sequence: TGTGCCTGGAACCCCGGGGGCGGCTACGAGCAGTACTTC.

This clonotype was picked up many times. The chain combines TRBV11-1 with TRBJ2-5; D could derive from TRBD1 or TRBD2 (5 bases each). V was shortened by 3 bases and J by 8 bases, with 10 bases between the two germline ends. This CDR3 region has 12 residues. Germline values: CDR1 SGHAT, CDR2 FQDESV (reference sequence). CDR3 coding DNA: TGTGCCAGCAGCTTCGGGACGCGAACCCAGTACTTC. Translation gives CASSFGTRTQYF.

V usage is TRBV9 and J usage is TRBJ2-7, with D perhaps matching TRBD2 (6 bases). Germline assignment: CDR1 SGDLS and CDR2 YYNGEE. Trimming shortened V by 1 base and J by 12 bases, and 17 bases separated the two germline ends. This CDR3 is built from 13 residues. The CDR3 DNA sequence: TGTGCCAGCAGCGTATCTGTTGGGGACTTAGCGTACTTC. It codes for CASSVSVGDLAYF.